A single sample gave rise to the 29 T cell receptor beta chains below, sequenced in a study of T cell changes during pregnancy in multiple sclerosis. The method was immunoSEQ multiplex PCR; TCRdb's version includes in-frame clones alone and lacks a portion of them. This sample has some 37,000 clones, with about 90% found just once. Source: CD4+ T cells from peripheral blood mononuclear cells, taken before pregnancy. Receptors were obtained from a female donor with multiple sclerosis, enrolled in a pregnancy study.

The chain recombines TRBV2 with TRBJ1-6; tentatively, D is TRBD1 (5 bases). V lost 4 bases, J lost 9 bases, and 25 bases lay in between. This CDR3 spans 18 amino acids. From germline, CDR1 is SNHLY and CDR2 FYNNEI. The DNA of the CDR3 is TGTGCCAGCAGTGCCTCAAACCCAGGGAGAGCCGGGGGTTCACCCCTCCACTTT. Translated: CASSASNPGRAGGSPLHF.

The chain recombines TRBV28 with TRBJ2-2; D not resolved. The germline V gene encodes CDR1 MDHEN and CDR2 SYDVKM. The CDR3 contains 13 residues. V dropped 3 bases and J dropped 4 bases, with 6 bases sitting between them. Here the CDR3 reads CASSLYFTGELFF. The CDR3 bases are TGTGCCAGCAGTTTGTACTTCACCGGGGAGCTGTTTTTT.

The chain recombines TRBV6-5 with TRBJ2-3; tentative D call: TRBD2 (5 bases). CDR3 length: 14 amino acids. Germline lookup yields CDR1 MNHEY and CDR2 SVGAGI. V was clipped by 6 bases and J by 8 bases, with 18 bases between them. The DNA for the CDR3 is TGTGCCAGCAGCCCCCCGCCTGCCCGGGGTACGCAGTATTTT. This translates into CASSPPPARGTQYF.

The V and J genes are TRBV14 and TRBJ1-4; D is undetermined. Germline CDR1 reads SGHDN; CDR2 reads FVKESK. The CDR3 runs 17 residues. V was cut by 0 bases and J by 0 bases, with 11 bases left in between. The CDR3 sequence is CASSQDRGIATNEKLFF. CDR3 DNA sequence: TGTGCCAGCAGCCAAGATCGCGGGATTGCAACTAATGAAAAACTGTTTTTT.

The chain is built from TRBV5-1 and TRBJ2-5; 8 bases align to TRBD1. The V and J ends lost 5 bases and 1 base, in that order; junction bases with no gene match: 1. The CDR3 has 13 amino acids. Germline assignment: CDR1 SGHRS and CDR2 YFSETQ. The CDR3 loop is CASSGTGQETQYF. The CDR3 DNA reads as TGCGCCAGCAGTGGGACAGGCCAAGAGACCCAGTACTTC.

The J gene is TRBJ1-1, the V gene TRBV6-5; 7 bases map to TRBD1. Trimming removed 5 bases from V and 11 bases from J; junction bases left unmatched: 14. The CDR3 spans 14 residues. Germline V gene data show CDR1 as MNHEY and CDR2 as SVGAGI. The CDR3 coding sequence is TGTGCCAGCAGTGACGGGACAGCTGATAGAACCGCTTTCTTT. Translating gives CASSDGTADRTAFF.

The chain joins TRBV19 to TRBJ1-2; 7 bases match TRBD1. This CDR3 contains 15 residues. Germline-derived CDR1 and CDR2 are LNHDA and SQIVND (reference sequence). V was clipped by 4 bases and J by 3 bases; unmatched bases: 8. In DNA, the CDR3 is TGTGCCAGTAGTACGGGACAGAAAGTCGACTATGGCTACACCTTC. It codes for CASSTGQKVDYGYTF.

The chain employs TRBV5-1 and TRBJ2-7; 7 nucleotides line up with TRBD1. V lost 4 bases to trimming and J lost 0 bases; unmatched junction nucleotides: 7. The CDR3 extends over 15 amino acids. Per germline, CDR1 SGHRS and CDR2 YFSETQ. The CDR3 loop is CASSRGQSNSYEQYF. CDR3 nucleotide sequence: TGCGCCAGCAGCAGGGGACAGTCGAACTCCTACGAGCAGTACTTC.

The J gene is TRBJ2-5, the V gene TRBV5-6, with 10 positions matching TRBD2. J was trimmed by 4 bases and V by 3 bases; bases with no gene match: 3. The CDR3 runs 14 residues. The germline CDR1 and CDR2 sequences are SGHDT and YYEEEE. The CDR3 DNA follows: TGTGCCAGCAGCTCGTGGACTAGCGGAGAGACCCAGTACTTC. It yields the protein CASSSWTSGETQYF.

This clone was detected only once. The rearrangement uses TRBV9 and TRBJ2-7; 11 nucleotides match TRBD2. The germline CDR1 and CDR2 sequences are SGDLS and YYNGEE. Trimming removed 4 bases from V and 5 bases from J; junction bases left unmatched: 11. There are 16 residues in the CDR3. The CDR3 loop is CASSPGTSGYLNEQYF. The CDR3 nucleotides read TGTGCCAGCAGCCCCGGGACTAGCGGATACCTTAACGAGCAGTACTTC.

V usage is TRBV5-6 and J usage is TRBJ1-1; tentative D call: TRBD1 (5 bases). V lost 2 bases to trimming and J lost 11 bases, with 19 bases between them. The CDR3 is made up of 14 amino acids. CDR1 and CDR2 from the germline V gene are SGHDT and YYEEEE. The CDR3 nucleotides read TGTGCCAGCAGCTTATTCCGGCAGAAGGGGAGGGCTTTCTTT. It encodes CASSLFRQKGRAFF.

The table lists this clone with a count of one. J is TRBJ1-1 and V is TRBV19; D unresolved. CDR3 length: 14 residues. Trimming shortened V by 1 base and J by 2 bases, and 8 bases separated the two germline ends. From germline, CDR1 is LNHDA and CDR2 SQIVND (reference sequence). Written as DNA, the CDR3 is TGTGCCAGTAGTATAGTGGGCCCTAACACTGAAGCTTTCTTT. Amino acid sequence: CASSIVGPNTEAFF.

The rearrangement joins TRBV11-3 to TRBJ2-1, with a tentative D call TRBD1 (5 bases). CDR3 length: 12 residues. Per germline, CDR1 SGHNT and CDR2 YENEEA. V was trimmed by 5 bases and J by 5 bases, leaving 7 bases between them. This CDR3 reads CASSRGNNEQFF. CDR3 nucleotide sequence: TGTGCCAGCAGCAGGGGAAACAATGAGCAGTTCTTC.

J is TRBJ1-5 and V is TRBV15; D not certain. The CDR3 contains 15 residues. The V end was cut by 0 bases, the J end by 5 bases, with 11 bases between. The V gene's germline CDR1 is LNHNV and CDR2 YYDKDF (reference sequence). The DNA for the CDR3 is TGTGCCACCAGCAGAGAGACTAGGCAAGATCAGCCCCAGCATTTT. Protein: CATSRETRQDQPQHF. Together with reference TRBV15 and TRBJ1-5, the CDR3 gives the full variable domain: DAMVIQNPRYQVTQFGKPVTLSCSQTLNHNVMYWYQQKSSQAPKLLFHYYDKDFNNEADTPDNFQSRRPNTSFCFLDIRSPGLGDTAMYLCATSRETRQDQPQHFGDGTRLSIL.

This clone was picked up a small number of times. The rearrangement uses TRBV10-3 and TRBJ1-1; D may be TRBD1 (5 bases). In germline, CDR1 is ENHRY, CDR2 SYGVKD. CDR3 length: 14 residues. The ends were cut back, 6 bases at V and 1 base at J, with 12 bases in the middle. The CDR3 DNA sequence: TGTGCCATCAGAATTCAGGGAGGGAACACTGAAGCTTTCTTT. This gives the protein CAIRIQGGNTEAFF.

This clone was seen only once. V is TRBV2 and J is TRBJ2-3; D not certain. Per germline, CDR1 SNHLY and CDR2 FYNNEI. The CDR3 contains 11 residues. V lost 10 bases and J 0 bases, leaving 5 bases between the germline ends. The CDR3 reads CATTSTDTQYF. The CDR3 region has the DNA TGTGCCACCACTAGCACAGATACGCAGTATTTT.

The V and J genes are TRBV7-2 and TRBJ2-7, with 11 bases lining up with TRBD2. Germline loops: CDR1 SGHTA, CDR2 FQGNSA. The CDR3 covers 12 residues. Trimming at V came to 3 bases and at J to 12 bases, leaving 4 bases not matched to a gene. The CDR3 loop is CASSLGTSGPYF. In nucleotides, the CDR3 is TGTGCCAGCAGCTTGGGGACTAGCGGCCCGTACTTC.

This chain links TRBV27 with TRBJ2-7, with D possibly TRBD2 on 6 matching bases. The CDR3 sequence is 16 residues long. The germline V gene encodes CDR1 MNHEY and CDR2 SMNVEV (reference sequence). Trimming took 3 bases from V and 3 from J, leaving 18 bases between them. In nucleotides, the CDR3 is TGTGCCAGCAGTTTTTCGGGACTGAGTTCCTTCTACGAGCAGTACTTC. This translates into CASSFSGLSSFYEQYF.

This clone was counted once. The V call is TRBV23-1, the J call TRBJ2-1, with D perhaps TRBD1 (5 bases). TRBV23-1 is filed as an ORF, its function uncertain. The CDR3 sequence is 22 residues long. The germline V and J ends were trimmed by 6 bases and 0 bases, with 33 bases remaining between them. For the CDR3, the DNA is TGCGCCAGCAGCCGCCATCAACCTTTATACTTTGGGGCGGATGGCTCCTACAATGAGCAGTTCTTC. Translation: CASSRHQPLYFGADGSYNEQFF.

The chain employs TRBV9 and TRBJ2-3; no clear D gene. CDR3 size: 12 residues. Germline V CDR1 and CDR2: SGDLS, YYNGEE. V lost 3 bases and J 6 bases, leaving 8 bases between the germline ends. In DNA form, the CDR3 reads TGTGCCAGCAGCGGTGACGGGGATACGCAGTATTTT. This sequence encodes CASSGDGDTQYF.

This chain joins TRBV18 and TRBJ2-5; D perhaps matches TRBD2 (6 bases). V was shortened by 3 bases and J by 5 bases, with 10 bases between the two germline ends. In germline, CDR1 is KGHSH, CDR2 LQKENI. This CDR3 is built from 13 residues. DNA for the CDR3: TGTGCCAGCTCACCGGACTATAGCGAGACCCAGTACTTC. Encoded protein: CASSPDYSETQYF.

The chain employs TRBV19 and TRBJ2-2; D is undetermined. Germline V gene sequence: CDR1 LNHDA, CDR2 SQIVND (reference sequence). Trimming stripped 4 bases from V and 0 bases from J, with 9 bases between. The CDR3 loop spans 15 amino acids. CDR3 amino acids: CASSTLRSNTGELFF. CDR3 DNA: TGTGCCAGTAGTACCCTCCGGTCGAACACCGGGGAGCTGTTTTTT.

The chain links TRBV6-6 to TRBJ2-7, with 9 positions matching TRBD2. Germline V gene sequence: CDR1 MNHNY, CDR2 SVGAGI (reference sequence). Trimming at V came to 8 bases and at J to 12 bases, leaving 11 bases not matched to a gene. The CDR3 consists of 12 residues. The CDR3 reads CASFPASGVLYF. The DNA of the CDR3 is TGTGCCAGCTTTCCCGCTAGCGGGGTATTGTACTTC.

The chain employs TRBV5-1 and TRBJ2-1, with 8 bases aligning to TRBD2. The germline gives CDR1 SGHRS, CDR2 YFSETQ. There are 17 residues in the CDR3. The V and J ends lost 3 bases and 1 base, in that order; junction bases with no gene match: 9. Written as DNA, the CDR3 is TGCGCCAGCAGCTCTGGCGTAGCGGGATTTTCCTACAATGAGCAGTTCTTC. Residues: CASSSGVAGFSYNEQFF.

This chain uses TRBV19 with TRBJ2-1; TRBD2 agrees at 7 bases. Trimming at V came to 6 bases and at J to 0 bases, leaving 8 bases not matched to a gene. The CDR3 is 16 amino acids. In germline, CDR1 is LNHDA, CDR2 SQIVND (reference sequence). In DNA form, the CDR3 reads TGTGCCAGTAGGCCCCTAGCGGCGAGCTCCTACAATGAGCAGTTCTTC. Protein: CASRPLAASSYNEQFF.

The chain combines TRBV15 with TRBJ2-1; 10 bases fit TRBD2. This CDR3 contains 17 residues. Germline CDR1 is LNHNV and CDR2 is YYDKDF (reference sequence). The trim removed 0 bases at V and 7 bases at J, leaving 9 bases unmatched. This chain's CDR3 is CATSRDPTTSGPNEQFF. The CDR3 nucleotides read TGTGCCACCAGCAGAGATCCCACGACTAGCGGGCCTAATGAGCAGTTCTTC. The variable domain in full, with the rest retrieved from reference TRBV15 and TRBJ2-1, is DAMVIQNPRYQVTQFGKPVTLSCSQTLNHNVMYWYQQKSSQAPKLLFHYYDKDFNNEADTPDNFQSRRPNTSFCFLDIRSPGLGDTAMYLCATSRDPTTSGPNEQFFGPGTRLTVL.

This chain connects TRBV11-2 to TRBJ2-7; the match to TRBD1 covers 9 bases. Trimming cost V 5 bases and J 2 bases; bases outside gene matches: 13. CDR1 and CDR2 from the germline V gene are SGHAT and FQNNGV. The length of the CDR3 is 17 residues. The CDR3, as DNA: TGTGCCAGCAGCCCACGGCGGGGCGACAGGGGGACCTACGAGCAGTACTTC. Its translation: CASSPRRGDRGTYEQYF.

This rearrangement joins TRBV7-2 to TRBJ2-1; D not certain. The CDR3 is 11 amino acids. The V end was cut by 1 base, the J end by 15 bases, with 10 bases between. Germline V CDR1 and CDR2: SGHTA, FQGNSA. The CDR3 sequence is CASSLGQVPFF. The DNA for the CDR3 is TGTGCCAGCAGCTTAGGGCAGGTGCCGTTCTTC.

The V and J genes are TRBV10-3 and TRBJ1-2; possible D gene TRBD1, 5 bases. CDR1 and CDR2 from the germline V gene are ENHRY and SYGVKD. The length of the CDR3 is 12 residues. The V end lost 8 bases, the J end lost 4 bases, and 11 bases lay between the germline ends. The CDR3 is CAISQGSYGYTF. Here the CDR3 DNA reads TGTGCCATCTCCCAGGGAAGCTATGGCTACACCTTC.